This T cell receptor (beta chain) was documented in a study of neoadjuvant anti-PD-1 for oral cavity cancer. Study outcomes and limitations: Only a few patients per response group were TCR-analyzed; validation needed.

On this clone: Antigen: not known.

Most PBMC samples had around 480 ng input DNA in six replicates. Profiling relied on immunoSEQ multiplex PCR, and the TCRdb table lists in-frame clones only, not all of them. There are around 65,000 clones in the sample; 86% occur only once, and around 2.6% lies in the top ten. Time point described: after neoadjuvant nivolumab, at surgical resection. The specimen comprised PBMCs, sampled after nivolumab (anti-PD-1) treatment. This TCR was recovered from a person aged 40 to 85 with oral cavity squamous cell carcinoma.

The DNA of the CDR3 is TGCGCCAGCAGCCAAGCCGCGGACAGGGGGGGCATTCAGTACTTC. Its translation is CASSQAADRGGIQYF. The gene calls are TRBV4-1 and TRBJ2-4, with TRBD1 identical over 10 bases. Germline loops: CDR1 MGHRA, CDR2 YSYEKL. The CDR3 runs 15 residues. V dropped 1 base and J dropped 9; count of bases not matched to a gene: 6.